This record covers a single T cell receptor beta chain. Compared with germline, one end of the junction differs, possibly owing to a read error. Time point specified: pre-sensitization, week 0. Sample treatment: therapeutic diphenylcyclopropenone sensitization with weekly scalp DPC. This sample is drawn from a study of human T cells and chemical hapten exposure. Study context: Alopecia areata, totalis or universalis was found in mostly female patients. Slight volume differences across pooled libraries mainly accounted for varying per-sample TCR yields.

Germline assignment: CDR1 SGHDT and CDR2 YYEEEE. The CDR3 is made up of 15 amino acids. TCRdb reprocessed the RACE reads with MiXCR, giving one entry per CDR3 protein. The sample carries 300,000 to 450,000 distinct CDR3 sequences, 5.1% recorded once. The sample in question was whole blood, obtained in connection with sensitization to the hapten diphenylcyclopropenone (DPC). The gene calls are TRBV5-6 and TRBJ1-5, with 7 bases identical to TRBD1. The sequence derives from a woman aged 50 to 60 with alopecia areata. Some clones in this sample may be carry-over from other donors' samples. The CDR3, as DNA: TGTGCCAGCAGCTGGGGACAGTATAGCAATCAGCCCCGGCATTTT. Its protein product is CASSWGQYSNQPRHF.